Reported below is one T cell receptor beta chain. One entry per CDR3 protein, called by TCRdb with MiXCR from the 5' RACE reads. The repertoire holds approximately 290,000 distinct CDR3 sequences, with 8% to 9% as singletons. The entry originates in a study of T-cell memory formation after mild COVID-19. Trimming stripped 9 bases from V and 2 bases from J, with 15 bases between. Germline CDR1 reads SGHRS; CDR2 reads YFSETQ. There are 14 residues in the CDR3. This chain joins TRBV5-1 and TRBJ1-3; possibly TRBD1 for D (5 bases). The receptor was derived from a man aged 18 to 30 who had mild COVID-19 (a few samples of this study predate the infection). Cell type and time point are not known. Input material: PBMCs or a T cell subset sorted from them (not recorded which). CDR3 bases: TGCGCCACCGGACCCGGGGACCCTGGAAACACCATATATTTT. It yields the protein CATGPGDPGNTIYF.